Presented here are 23 T cell receptor beta chains from one specimen sequenced in a study of cytomegalovirus exposure and HLA in healthy donors. The PCR employed 60 Vbeta primers together with 13 Jbeta primers. Profiled with immunoSEQ multiplex PCR; TCRdb holds only in-frame clones, not every one. Among 170,000 or so clones listed, about 78% were seen once. The sample was PBMCs. Every receptor here comes from a man aged 55 to 70 in good health and CMV-seronegative.

The V and J genes are TRBV6-1 and TRBJ1-1; weak D call: TRBD1 (6 bases). The CDR3 sequence is 14 residues long. Germline loops: CDR1 MNHNS, CDR2 SASEGT. The ends were cut back, 5 bases at V and 1 base at J, with 11 bases in the middle. This CDR3 is CASSSQGRNTEAFF. The CDR3, as DNA: TGTGCCAGCAGTTCACAGGGCAGGAACACTGAAGCTTTCTTT.

The genes are TRBV7-2 and TRBJ2-4; 11 bases align to TRBD2. The length of the CDR3 is 17 residues. Germline CDR1 SGHTA, CDR2 FQGNSA. V lost 1 base, J lost 3 bases, and 5 bases stayed unmatched. CDR3 bases: TGTGCCAGCAGCTTAGGCCTAGCGGGAGGAGGCAAAAACATTCAGTACTTC. It yields the protein CASSLGLAGGGKNIQYF.

The chain has TRBV4-1 and TRBJ2-3; no clear D gene. This CDR3 region has 15 residues. CDR1 and CDR2 from the germline V gene are MGHRA and YSYEKL. Trimming took off 7 bases at V and 0 bases at J, with 14 bases between the two ends. CDR3 DNA sequence: TGCGCCAGCACCAGACGACTCGAGAGCACAGATACGCAGTATTTT. Translating gives CASTRRLESTDTQYF.

The chain carries TRBV5-1 and TRBJ2-3; maybe TRBD2 (6 bases). Trimming pared 0 bases from V and 1 base from J, leaving 15 bases between. Germline V CDR1 and CDR2: SGHRS, YFSETQ. CDR3 length equals 17 residues. This chain's CDR3 is CASSLEFGGSGTDTQYF. The CDR3 nucleotides read TGCGCCAGCAGCTTGGAGTTTGGGGGGTCCGGCACAGATACGCAGTATTTT.

The chain carries TRBV28 and TRBJ1-1; D uncertain. Germline lookup yields CDR1 MDHEN and CDR2 SYDVKM. V gave up 7 bases and J gave up 5 bases, with 14 bases separating them. The CDR3 consists of 13 residues. CDR3 sequence: CASTIGVRTEAFF. The CDR3 DNA sequence: TGTGCCAGCACCATAGGAGTCCGGACTGAAGCTTTCTTT.

This clone was detected a few times. This rearrangement joins TRBV19 to TRBJ1-4; TRBD1 matches 7 bases. Germline V lookup: CDR1 LNHDA, CDR2 SQIVND (reference sequence). This CDR3 contains 14 residues. V dropped 8 bases and J dropped 4; count of bases not matched to a gene: 7. The CDR3, as DNA: TGTGCCAGTTCACAGGGGTTGGTTAATGAAAAACTGTTTTTT. As protein: CASSQGLVNEKLFF.

This clone appeared once. J is TRBJ1-5 and V is TRBV19; 7 bases align to TRBD1. The CDR3 loop spans 14 amino acids. Per the germline V gene, CDR1 is LNHDA and CDR2 is SQIVND (reference sequence). V lost 6 bases to trimming and J lost 1 base; unmatched junction nucleotides: 3. The CDR3 loop is CASRPTGSNQPQHF. CDR3 sequence (DNA): TGTGCCAGTAGACCGACAGGGAGCAATCAGCCCCAGCATTTT.

The gene calls are TRBV5-1 and TRBJ1-2, with 10 bases that match TRBD1. This CDR3 has 15 amino acids. With V trimmed by 4 bases and J by 7 bases, 10 bases remained unmatched. Germline V gives CDR1 SGHRS, CDR2 YFSETQ. DNA of the CDR3: TGCGCCAGCAGCGCGAGGGACAGGGGAGTTGGTGGCTACACCTTC. As protein: CASSARDRGVGGYTF.

This clone appeared a few times. V gene TRBV13 combines with J gene TRBJ2-7; maybe TRBD1 (7 bases). This CDR3 is 13 amino acids long. The V end was cut by 5 bases, the J end by 5 bases, with 13 bases between. Looked up from germline, CDR1 is PRHDT and CDR2 is FYEKMQ (reference sequence). CDR3 sequence: CASSPGGTDEQYF. The CDR3 region has the DNA TGTGCCAGCAGCCCAGGGGGGACTGACGAGCAGTACTTC.

The chain is built from TRBV7-6 and TRBJ2-7; TRBD2 matches 7 bases. This CDR3 has 15 amino acids. Trimming removed 0 bases from V and 2 bases from J; junction bases left unmatched: 4. Germline values: CDR1 SGHVS, CDR2 FNYEAQ. This CDR3 is CASSLAREATYEQYF. As DNA, the CDR3 is TGTGCCAGCAGCTTAGCTCGGGAGGCCACCTACGAGCAGTACTTC. Full variable domain (outside the CDR3, taken from reference TRBV7-6 and TRBJ2-7): GAGVSQSPRYKVTKRGQDVALRCDPISGHVSLYWYRQALGQGPEFLTYFNYEAQQDKSGLPNDRFSAERPEGSISTLTIQRTEQRDSAMYRCASSLAREATYEQYFGPGTRLTVT.

This chain joins TRBV7-2 and TRBJ2-7; TRBD2 matches at 13 bases. The CDR3 is 14 amino acids. Trimming took 5 bases from V and 6 from J; bases not matched to a gene: 4. Germline assignment: CDR1 SGHTA and CDR2 FQGNSA. This CDR3 reads CASSTGLAGVEQYF. The CDR3 DNA is TGTGCCAGCAGCACTGGACTAGCGGGAGTCGAGCAGTACTTC.

This clone was seen just once. The chain recombines TRBV5-4 with TRBJ2-2; TRBD2 aligns across 15 bases. The V gene's germline CDR1 is SGHNT and CDR2 YYREEE (reference sequence). This CDR3 is built from 17 residues. Trimming cost V 4 bases and J 8 bases; bases outside gene matches: 9. The CDR3 sequence: CASSTGLAGGPAGELFF. The CDR3 DNA sequence: TGTGCCAGCAGCACGGGACTAGCGGGAGGCCCCGCAGGGGAGCTGTTTTTT.

The CDR3 coding sequence is TGTGCCAGCAGTGCAGGACAGGGGACCGAGCAGTACTTC. Translated: CASSAGQGTEQYF. The chain links TRBV27 to TRBJ2-7; 9 bases agree with TRBD1. CDR3 length: 13 residues. J was trimmed by 6 bases and V by 5 bases; bases with no gene match: 5. Germline V gives CDR1 MNHEY, CDR2 SMNVEV (reference sequence).

This CDR3 reads CASRGHGGTYEQYF. The CDR3, as DNA: TGTGCCAGCAGGGGACACGGTGGAACTTACGAGCAGTACTTC. The chain joins TRBV6-5 to TRBJ2-7, with D possibly TRBD1 on 6 matching bases. The germline V and J ends were trimmed by 6 bases and 4 bases, with 16 bases remaining between them. Germline CDR1 is MNHEY and CDR2 is SVGAGI. The CDR3 loop spans 14 amino acids.

The gene calls are TRBV7-9 and TRBJ2-5; the match to TRBD2 covers 11 bases. Germline trimming cut 5 bases from V and 7 bases from J; bases unmatched to any gene: 9. This CDR3 has 15 amino acids. CDR1 is SEHNR and CDR2 is FQNEAQ in the germline V gene (reference sequence). The CDR3 reads CASSSTSGGLVTQYF. CDR3 nucleotides: TGTGCCAGCAGCAGCACTAGCGGGGGCCTGGTGACCCAGTACTTC.

The rearrangement uses TRBV7-7 and TRBJ2-1; a possible D gene is TRBD1 (10 bases). The CDR3 is 16 amino acids. V lost 6 bases and J lost 7, with 22 bases in between. In germline, CDR1 is SSHAT, CDR2 FNYEAQ (reference sequence). The CDR3 region has the DNA TGTGCCAGCAGTCCCAATAGCGGGGGACAGGGGAATGAGCAGTTCTTC. As protein: CASSPNSGGQGNEQFF.

The V call is TRBV10-3, the J call TRBJ1-2; no clear D gene. CDR1 is ENHRY, CDR2 SYGVKD, per germline. The CDR3 has 12 amino acids. Trimming took off 10 bases at V and 7 bases at J, with 16 bases between the two ends. The CDR3 sequence is CATKIGGCGYTF. The CDR3 coding sequence is TGTGCCACCAAAATCGGAGGGTGTGGCTACACCTTC.

This chain links TRBV9 with TRBJ2-2; the match to TRBD1 covers 8 bases. V trimming: 6 bases; J trimming: 4 bases; junction bases outside the gene matches: 8. Germline V gene sequence: CDR1 SGDLS, CDR2 YYNGEE. The CDR3 consists of 15 residues. CDR3 sequence (DNA): TGTGCCAGCACCATCGAAACAGGGGGCACCGGGGAGCTGTTTTTT. This codes for CASTIETGGTGELFF.

This clone was detected only a few times. The chain uses TRBV14 and TRBJ1-4; D not certain. Germline V gives CDR1 SGHDN, CDR2 FVKESK. The length of the CDR3 is 14 residues. Trimming removed 3 bases at V and 1 base at J, with 6 bases between. CDR3 amino acids: CASSHLGTNEKLFF. In nucleotides, the CDR3 is TGTGCCAGCAGCCACCTCGGAACTAATGAAAAACTGTTTTTT.

Only a few counts were recorded for this clone. The chain carries TRBV10-3 and TRBJ1-4; D ambiguous. The CDR3 has 14 amino acids. CDR1 ENHRY and CDR2 SYGVKD come from the germline V gene. Deletions cut 3 bases from V and 4 bases from J, with 9 bases between. The CDR3 coding sequence is TGTGCCATCAGTGAATGGAGGGATAATGAAAAACTGTTTTTT. Encoded protein: CAISEWRDNEKLFF.

The chain combines TRBV5-6 with TRBJ1-2; D may be TRBD1 (6 bases). Between the trimmed V and J ends, which lost 0 bases and 6 bases, there was a span of 12 bases. This CDR3 spans 14 amino acids. Germline V CDR1 and CDR2: SGHDT, YYEEEE. CDR3: CASSLGRGTDGYTF. CDR3 nucleotides: TGTGCCAGCAGCTTGGGCAGGGGAACGGATGGCTACACCTTC.

The J gene is TRBJ2-7, the V gene TRBV2; TRBD1 is a possible D gene (7 bases). Germline V gives CDR1 SNHLY, CDR2 FYNNEI. The CDR3 contains 14 residues. The ends were cut back, 10 bases at V and 4 bases at J, with 20 bases in the middle. The CDR3 DNA is TGTGCCACCATCTGGGTGACAGGGAGGTACGAGCAGTACTTC. Translation gives CATIWVTGRYEQYF.

CDR3 coding DNA: TGTGCCAGCAGCTTAGTTTGGGGAGAGAGTGGAAACACCATATATTTT. This translates into CASSLVWGESGNTIYF. V is TRBV7-6 and J is TRBJ1-3; D not resolved. V lost 1 base and J 3 bases, leaving 13 bases between the germline ends. Germline CDR1 is SGHVS and CDR2 is FNYEAQ. The CDR3 loop spans 16 amino acids.